This T cell receptor beta chain derives from a study of lung T cells in sarcoidosis with Löfgren's syndrome. Trimming removed 3 bases from V and 4 bases from J, with 9 bases in between. The CDR3 runs 13 residues. Germline-derived CDR1 and CDR2 are LGHDT and YNNKEL (reference sequence). This clonotype was observed a handful of times. TCRdb re-called the reads through MiXCR, storing one row per CDR3 protein. Of some 65,000 distinct CDR3 sequences listed, about 20% were seen once; the top ten hold over 2%. This sequence was found in a human donor with sarcoidosis (Löfgren's syndrome or another form), or a control subject (not recorded which). Specimen: CD4+ T cells from PBMCs. The chain combines TRBV3-1 with TRBJ1-1; D might be TRBD1 (5 bases). The CDR3 nucleotides are TGTGCCAGCAGCCATGGGAGGGGCACTGAAGCTTTCTTT. It yields the protein CASSHGRGTEAFF.